This entry lists 26 T cell receptor beta chains sequenced from one sample in a study of blood T cell repertoires in COVID-19. The method was immunoSEQ multiplex PCR; TCRdb's version includes in-frame clones alone and lacks a portion of them. The sample contains fewer than 110,000 clones, roughly 84% of which appear only once. Specimen: peripheral blood. These receptors all stem from a human donor in a cohort sampled during active COVID-19.

The chain recombines TRBV7-6 with TRBJ2-2; 11 positions agree with TRBD2. V trimming: 0 bases; J trimming: 6 bases; junction bases outside the gene matches: 3. Germline V CDR1 and CDR2: SGHVS, FNYEAQ. CDR3 length equals 16 residues. Written as DNA, the CDR3 is TGTGCCAGCAGCTTAGCGACTAGCGGGGTTCCCGGGGAGCTGTTTTTT. This codes for CASSLATSGVPGELFF.

J is TRBJ1-5 and V is TRBV18; a weak D match, TRBD1 (6 bases). V shed 2 bases and J shed 13 bases, with 9 bases lying between them. The CDR3 spans 11 residues. CDR1 is KGHSH, CDR2 LQKENI, per germline. CDR3 sequence: CASSPGTLQHF. The CDR3 region has the DNA TGTGCCAGCTCACCAGGGACATTACAGCATTTT.

Notes on this clone: A much larger clonotype is one base distant, so this may be a read error. The sample has other DNA sequences that encode this CDR3 too. This chain links TRBV5-1 with TRBJ1-2; D might be TRBD1 (6 bases). CDR1 is SGHRS and CDR2 is YFSETQ in the germline V gene. With 4 bases removed from V and 2 bases from J, the gap between germline ends came to 9 bases. The CDR3 length is 13 residues. CDR3 DNA: TGCGCCAGCAGCCCCGGACAGAACTATGGCTACACCTTC. Translation gives CASSPGQNYGYTF.

This chain joins TRBV6-1 and TRBJ1-5; possibly TRBD1 for D (5 bases). CDR1 and CDR2 from the germline V gene are MNHNS and SASEGT. Trimming took off 2 bases at V and 3 bases at J, with 11 bases between the two ends. The CDR3 consists of 15 residues. The CDR3 loop reads CASSEWAGNNQPQHF. The CDR3 DNA sequence: TGTGCCAGCAGTGAATGGGCAGGGAACAATCAGCCCCAGCATTTT.

The CDR3 reads CASRRTSGRGDTQYF. The CDR3 DNA follows: TGTGCCAGCAGGCGGACTAGCGGGAGGGGAGATACGCAGTATTTT. This sequence joins TRBV28 and TRBJ2-3, with TRBD2 matching over 15 bases. J gave up 5 bases and V 6 bases, and 3 bases lay outside the gene matches. CDR1 and CDR2 (germline): MDHEN, SYDVKM. The CDR3 extends over 15 amino acids.

The gene calls are TRBV24-1 and TRBJ2-1, with 9 positions matching TRBD1. Trimming at V came to 4 bases and at J to 6 bases, leaving 6 bases not matched to a gene. The CDR3 has 15 residues. Germline V gives CDR1 KGHDR, CDR2 SFDVKD. The CDR3, as DNA: TGTGCCACCAGTGAGGGGACAGGGCACGCCAATGAGCAGTTCTTC. It is translated as CATSEGTGHANEQFF.

The rearrangement links TRBV5-6 to TRBJ2-2; 9 nucleotides line up with TRBD2. In germline, CDR1 is SGHDT, CDR2 YYEEEE. J lost 3 bases, V lost 0 bases, and 3 bases had no gene match. The CDR3 has 16 residues. The CDR3 reads CASSLEAGGYTGELFF. The CDR3 DNA follows: TGTGCCAGCAGCTTGGAAGCGGGAGGTTACACCGGGGAGCTGTTTTTT.

The chain is built from TRBV9 and TRBJ1-6, with D unresolved. Germline CDR1 reads SGDLS; CDR2 reads YYNGEE. This CDR3 spans 14 amino acids. The V and J ends lost 4 bases and 9 bases respectively, with 14 bases between them. The CDR3 coding sequence is TGTGCCAGCAGCTCACCAAACACGGGTTCACCCCTCCACTTT. Its translation: CASSSPNTGSPLHF.

This clone was counted a few times. The rearrangement joins TRBV27 to TRBJ1-3; 7 nucleotides agree with TRBD1. Unmatched junction bases numbered 9, after V lost 6 bases and J lost 1 base. This CDR3 contains 16 residues. Germline CDR1 reads MNHEY; CDR2 reads SMNVEV (reference sequence). The CDR3 loop reads CASSLGGQLSGNTIYF. CDR3 DNA sequence: TGTGCCAGCAGCCTCGGGGGACAGCTTTCTGGAAACACCATATATTTT.

The chain employs TRBV28 and TRBJ2-3, with TRBD1 matching over 10 bases. Germline assignment: CDR1 MDHEN and CDR2 SYDVKM. Trimming took 7 bases from V and 5 from J; bases not matched to a gene: 9. CDR3 length equals 15 residues. CDR3 nucleotides: TGTGCCAGCACCCGACAGGGGGCGAGAAGAGATACGCAGTATTTT. It is translated as CASTRQGARRDTQYF.

The chain joins TRBV11-3 to TRBJ2-5, with TRBD2 matching over 9 bases. Germline CDR1 is SGHNT and CDR2 is YENEEA. The CDR3 sequence is 12 residues long. The V and J ends lost 5 bases and 7 bases, in that order; junction bases with no gene match: 2. The CDR3 DNA is TGTGCCAGCAGCCCAGCGGGGGGGACCCAGTACTTC. This gives the protein CASSPAGGTQYF. The full variable domain, completed using reference TRBV11-3 and TRBJ2-5, is EAGVVQSPRYKIIEKKQPVAFWCNPISGHNTLYWYLQNLGQGPELLIRYENEEAVDDSQLPKDRFSAERLKGVDSTLKIQPAELGDSAVYLCASSPAGGTQYFGPGTRLLVL.

This rearrangement joins TRBV11-2 to TRBJ2-2; 8 positions match TRBD2. V dropped 8 bases and J dropped 7; count of bases not matched to a gene: 15. Germline assignment: CDR1 SGHAT and CDR2 FQNNGV. This CDR3 is 16 amino acids long. In DNA, the CDR3 is TGTGCCAGCCGAGCCCCCGGGAGGGCGATTGGCGGGGAGCTGTTTTTT. Protein product: CASRAPGRAIGGELFF. The full variable domain, completed using reference TRBV11-2 and TRBJ2-2, is EAGVAQSPRYKIIEKRQSVAFWCNPISGHATLYWYQQILGQGPKLLIQFQNNGVVDDSQLPKDRFSAERLKGVDSTLKIQPAKLEDSAVYLCASRAPGRAIGGELFFGEGSRLTVL.

This clone showed up just once. The chain has TRBV7-2 and TRBJ1-4, with TRBD1 matching over 8 bases. The germline CDR1 and CDR2 sequences are SGHTA and FQGNSA. The CDR3 covers 14 residues. Unmatched junction bases numbered 4, after V lost 4 bases and J lost 6 bases. CDR3 amino acids: CASSWGGQDEKLFF. The DNA of the CDR3 is TGTGCCAGCAGCTGGGGGGGACAGGATGAAAAACTGTTTTTT.

The chain has TRBV2 and TRBJ1-2; no clear D gene. Per the germline V gene, CDR1 is SNHLY and CDR2 is FYNNEI. The CDR3 length is 15 residues. V lost 4 bases and J 8 bases, leaving 20 bases between the germline ends. The CDR3 bases are TGTGCCAGCAGTGCCCTAACGGATCCCGGGTTAGGCTACACCTTC. Amino acids: CASSALTDPGLGYTF.

The chain recombines TRBV4-1 with TRBJ2-1; D is unresolved. Trimming took off 2 bases at V and 4 bases at J, with 12 bases between the two ends. Per the germline V gene, CDR1 is MGHRA and CDR2 is YSYEKL. The CDR3 extends over 15 amino acids. CDR3: CASSQPATTYNEQFF. CDR3 DNA sequence: TGCGCCAGCAGCCAACCGGCCACTACTTACAATGAGCAGTTCTTC.

The V call is TRBV20-1, the J call TRBJ2-7; weak D call: TRBD2 (5 bases). CDR3 size: 15 residues. Trimming cost V 3 bases and J 6 bases, with 21 bases left between them. CDR1 and CDR2 from the germline V gene are DFQATT and SNEGSKA (reference sequence). The CDR3 bases are TGCAGTGCTAGTGTATCGGGAATGCTTACGGGCGAGCAGTACTTC. It specifies CSASVSGMLTGEQYF.

In its sample, this clone was seen a few times. The chain joins TRBV3-1 (or the pseudogene TRBV3-2) to TRBJ1-2; possible D gene TRBD1, 6 bases. The CDR3 loop spans 15 amino acids. V dropped 0 bases and J dropped 4 bases, with 12 bases sitting between them. CDR1 and CDR2 from the germline V gene are LGHDT and YNNKEL (reference sequence). CDR3 residues: CASSQESGGLYGYTF. The CDR3 DNA sequence: TGTGCCAGCAGCCAAGAATCCGGGGGGCTCTATGGCTACACCTTC.

This chain joins TRBV6-5 and TRBJ2-2, with D tentatively TRBD1 (5 bases). Germline loops: CDR1 MNHEY, CDR2 SVGAGI. The CDR3 is made up of 15 amino acids. Trimming removed 5 bases from V and 8 bases from J, with 18 bases in between. The CDR3 bases are TGTGCCAGCAGTCCCCTTCCAGGGCCCTTGGGGGAGCTGTTTTTT. Amino acids: CASSPLPGPLGELFF.

Here the CDR3 reads CASSPRTSANTGELFF. The CDR3 DNA is TGTGCCAGCAGTCCGCGGACTAGCGCGAACACCGGGGAGCTGTTTTTT. The rearrangement uses TRBV6-4 and TRBJ2-2; 9 nucleotides line up with TRBD2. V was pared by 5 bases and J by 0 bases, with 4 bases of the junction left unmatched. The CDR3 contains 16 residues. CDR1 and CDR2 (germline): MRHNA, SNTAGT.

A few counts support this clone. The rearrangement joins TRBV6-2 or TRBV6-3 to TRBJ2-7; the match to TRBD2 covers 7 bases. The CDR3 length is 15 residues. After removal of 2 bases from V and 2 bases from J, the junction contained 6 bases not matched to a gene. Germline CDR1 is MNHEY and CDR2 is SVGEGT. CDR3 nucleotides: TGTGCCAGCAGTTACGCGGCTAGCGGTCCCTACGAGCAGTACTTC. It translates to CASSYAASGPYEQYF.

V usage is TRBV5-1 and J usage is TRBJ1-1, with D perhaps matching TRBD1 (5 bases). This CDR3 comprises 15 residues. CDR1 and CDR2 (germline): SGHRS, YFSETQ. V was trimmed by 4 bases and J by 2 bases, leaving 15 bases between them. The CDR3 nucleotides are TGCGCCAGCAGCCCGAACCCGACAGCAAACACTGAAGCTTTCTTT. Translating gives CASSPNPTANTEAFF.

This sequence joins TRBV5-1 and TRBJ2-3, with 7 bases identical to TRBD2. The CDR3 loop spans 16 amino acids. The V segment lost 0 bases and the J segment 0 bases; nucleotides outside the gene matches: 4. The germline CDR1 and CDR2 sequences are SGHRS and YFSETQ. The DNA of the CDR3 is TGCGCCAGCAGCTTGGGGGGACTACTAAGCACAGATACGCAGTATTTT. It specifies CASSLGGLLSTDTQYF.

This chain connects TRBV5-6 to TRBJ2-7; D unclear. The CDR3 is 16 amino acids. Germline V lookup: CDR1 SGHDT, CDR2 YYEEEE. Between the trimmed V and J ends, which lost 4 bases and 2 bases, there was a span of 19 bases. DNA of the CDR3: TGTGCCAGCAGCCTGGTTACGGAGACTCTAACCTACGAGCAGTACTTC. It translates to CASSLVTETLTYEQYF.

The chain joins TRBV11-2 to TRBJ1-3; D is ambiguous. Germline V gene sequence: CDR1 SGHAT, CDR2 FQNNGV. V was shortened by 2 bases and J by 0 bases, with 8 bases between the two germline ends. The CDR3 spans 15 residues. The CDR3 sequence: CASSLTDFSGNTIYF. In nucleotides, the CDR3 is TGTGCCAGCAGCTTAACCGACTTCTCTGGAAACACCATATATTTT.

This sequence joins TRBV7-3 and TRBJ2-1; 7 bases match TRBD2. Unmatched junction bases numbered 12, after V lost 4 bases and J lost 6 bases. Germline V gene lookup returns CDR1 SGHTA and CDR2 FQGTGA. The CDR3 covers 16 residues. The CDR3 bases are TGTGCCAGCAGCTCCTCCCGAGGGGAGGGCCTCAATGAGCAGTTCTTC. It specifies CASSSSRGEGLNEQFF. Full variable domain (outside the CDR3, taken from reference TRBV7-3 and TRBJ2-1): GAGVSQTPSNKVTEKGKYVELRCDPISGHTALYWYRQSLGQGPEFLIYFQGTGAADDSGLPNDRFFAVRPEGSVSTLKIQRTERGDSAVYLCASSSSRGEGLNEQFFGPGTRLTVL.

This chain joins TRBV19 and TRBJ1-1; TRBD1 matches at 7 bases. J lost 8 bases, V lost 2 bases, and 11 bases had no gene match. CDR1 and CDR2 (germline): LNHDA, SQIVND (reference sequence). The CDR3 totals 15 residues. Here the CDR3 DNA reads TGTGCCAGTAGTATATCCCGGGACAGTTTTTCAGAAGCTTTCTTT. This sequence encodes CASSISRDSFSEAFF.